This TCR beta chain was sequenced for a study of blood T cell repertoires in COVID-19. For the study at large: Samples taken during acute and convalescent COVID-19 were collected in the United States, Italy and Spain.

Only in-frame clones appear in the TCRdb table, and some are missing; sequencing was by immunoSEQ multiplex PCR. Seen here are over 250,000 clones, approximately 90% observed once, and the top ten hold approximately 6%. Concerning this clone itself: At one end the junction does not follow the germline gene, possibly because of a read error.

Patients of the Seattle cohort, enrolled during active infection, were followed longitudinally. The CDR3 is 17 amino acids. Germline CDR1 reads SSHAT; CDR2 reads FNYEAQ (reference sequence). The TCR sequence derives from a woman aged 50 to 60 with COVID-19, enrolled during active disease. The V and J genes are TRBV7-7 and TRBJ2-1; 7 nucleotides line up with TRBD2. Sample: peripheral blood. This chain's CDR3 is CASSFRGGLAVFNEQFF. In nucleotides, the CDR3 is TGTGCTAGCAGTTTTAGGGGCGGGCTAGCGGTTTTCAATGAGCAGTTCTTC.